What follows describes a single T cell receptor (beta chain). The study recruited healthy Caucasian donors from Russia who were aged roughly 6 to 90. Peripheral blood was drawn, 7.5 to 10 milliliters per donor. This sample was included in a study of blood T cells in healthy people across ages. The use of a sample-barcoded 5' primer and a J-beta primer mix characterized a second PCR of 7 to 11 cycles. TCRdb analysed the 5' RACE reads with MiXCR anew, one entry per CDR3 protein. The profile covers hundreds of thousands of distinct CDR3 sequences, with around 48% appearing a single time and roughly 25% taken by the ten largest. The trim removed 3 bases at V and 0 bases at J, leaving 5 bases unmatched. This CDR3 is 14 amino acids long. Germline CDR1 reads GTSNPN; CDR2 reads SVGIG (reference sequence).

Sequencing was carried out using blood. The TCR was taken from an elderly man in good health. The chain employs TRBV30 and TRBJ2-7, with 7 positions matching TRBD1. CDR3 nucleotides: TGTGCCTGGAGAGAGGACAGGAACTCCTACGAGCAGTACTTC. It is translated as CAWREDRNSYEQYF.